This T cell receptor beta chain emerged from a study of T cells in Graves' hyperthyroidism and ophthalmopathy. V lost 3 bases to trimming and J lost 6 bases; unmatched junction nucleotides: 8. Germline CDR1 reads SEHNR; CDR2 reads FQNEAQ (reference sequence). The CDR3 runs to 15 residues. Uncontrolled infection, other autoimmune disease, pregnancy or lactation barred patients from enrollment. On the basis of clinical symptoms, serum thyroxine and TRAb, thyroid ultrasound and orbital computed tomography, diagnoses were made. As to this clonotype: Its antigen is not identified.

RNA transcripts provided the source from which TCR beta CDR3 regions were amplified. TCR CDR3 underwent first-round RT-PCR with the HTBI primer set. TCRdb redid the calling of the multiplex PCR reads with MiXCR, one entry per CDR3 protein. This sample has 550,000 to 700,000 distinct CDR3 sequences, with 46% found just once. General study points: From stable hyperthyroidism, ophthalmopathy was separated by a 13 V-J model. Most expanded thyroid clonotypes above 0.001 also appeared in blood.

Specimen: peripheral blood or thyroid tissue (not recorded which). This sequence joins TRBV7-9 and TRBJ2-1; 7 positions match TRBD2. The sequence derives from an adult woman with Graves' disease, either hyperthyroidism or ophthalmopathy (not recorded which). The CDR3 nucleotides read TGTGCCAGCAGCTTGGATGCGGGAGACCCCAATGAGCAGTTCTTC. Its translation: CASSLDAGDPNEQFF.